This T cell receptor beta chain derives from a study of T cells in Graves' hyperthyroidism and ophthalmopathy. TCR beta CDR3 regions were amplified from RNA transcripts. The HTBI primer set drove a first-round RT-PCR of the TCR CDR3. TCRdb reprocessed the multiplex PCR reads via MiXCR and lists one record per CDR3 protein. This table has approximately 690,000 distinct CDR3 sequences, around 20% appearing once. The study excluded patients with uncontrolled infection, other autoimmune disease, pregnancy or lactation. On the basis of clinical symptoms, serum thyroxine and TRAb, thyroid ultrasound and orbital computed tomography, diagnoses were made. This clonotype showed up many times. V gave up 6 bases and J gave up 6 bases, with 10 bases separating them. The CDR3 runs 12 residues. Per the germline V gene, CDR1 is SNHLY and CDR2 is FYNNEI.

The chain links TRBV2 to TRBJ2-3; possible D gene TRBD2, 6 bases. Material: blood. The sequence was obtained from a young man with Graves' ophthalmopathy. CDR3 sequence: CASSRLEDTQYF. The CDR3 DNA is TGTGCCAGCAGCCGACTAGAGGATACGCAGTATTTT. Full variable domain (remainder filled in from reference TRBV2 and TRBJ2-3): EPEVTQTPSHQVTQMGQEVILRCVPISNHLYFYWYRQILGQKVEFLVSFYNNEISEKSEIFDDQFSVERPDGSNFTLKIRSTKLEDSAMYFCASSRLEDTQYFGPGTRLTVL.